The rows below give T cell receptor beta chains drawn from one sample of a study of siplizumab effects on memory and regulatory T cells. The method was immunoSEQ multiplex PCR; TCRdb's version includes in-frame clones alone and lacks a portion of them. This table holds about 100,000 clones, 94% found once. The sample comprised Tregs sorted from blood. The receptors were sampled from a human donor in good health. CDR3s include the opening cysteine and the closing phenylalanine or tryptophan. The D gene is left open where the match is weak. Where a row states a size, it is once, few, many or the class of an expanded clone; other rows omit it.

j_call,clone_size,v_call,d_call,cdr3_nt,cdr3_aa
TRBJ1-5,NA,TRBV28,TRBD1,TGTGCCAGCAGTCCCTATGGGACAGGGAGCAATCAGCCCCAGCATTTT,CASSPYGTGSNQPQHF
TRBJ1-5,NA,TRBV30,TRBD1,TGTGCCTGGAGTGTAGGGACAGGGCCCCCCACCAATCAGCCCCAGCATTTT,CAWSVGTGPPTNQPQHF
TRBJ1-3,few,TRBV7-9,TRBD1,TGTGCCAGCAGCTTACCCGACAGGGCTGGAAACACCATATATTTT,CASSLPDRAGNTIYF
TRBJ1-5,few,TRBV9,TRBD1,TGTGCCAGCAGCGTAGGACAGGGCGATAGCAATCAGCCCCAGCATTTT,CASSVGQGDSNQPQHF
TRBJ2-5,NA,TRBV10-1,TRBD1,TGCGCCAGCAGCCAACATACAGGGGGCGGTTTGTACTTC,CASSQHTGGGLYF
TRBJ2-7,NA,TRBV19,NA,TGTGCCAGTAGTGGGGGACGTACCTACGAGCAGTACTTC,CASSGGRTYEQYF
TRBJ2-5,NA,TRBV20-1,NA,TGCAGTGGGAGACGGGGAGAGACCCAGTACTTC,CSGRRGETQYF
TRBJ2-5,NA,TRBV25-1,TRBD1,TGTGCCAGCACCCCAGGGGGTGGGACCCAGTACTTC,CASTPGGGTQYF
TRBJ2-6,once,TRBV7-3,TRBD1,TGTGCCAGCAGCTCAAACAGGGGCTTCTCTGGGGCCAACGTCCTGACTTTC,CASSSNRGFSGANVLTF
TRBJ2-5,NA,TRBV29-1,TRBD1,TGCAGCGTTGAACCTGGGACAGGGCGGCAAGAGACCCAGTACTTC,CSVEPGTGRQETQYF
TRBJ2-5,NA,TRBV6-5,TRBD2,TGTGCCAGCAGAGGACTAGCGGAGCAAGAGACCCAGTACTTC,CASRGLAEQETQYF
TRBJ2-7,NA,TRBV9,NA,TGTGCCAGCAGCCCGCCGGGACAATCCTACGAGCAGTACTTC,CASSPPGQSYEQYF
TRBJ2-4,NA,TRBV27,TRBD1,TGTGCCAGCAGCTCAACAGGGGGCTGGTTAGCCAAAAACATTCAGTACTTC,CASSSTGGWLAKNIQYF
TRBJ2-1,once,TRBV5-6,NA,TGTGCCAGCCGAAGCCGGGACAAACCCAATGAGCAGTTCTTC,CASRSRDKPNEQFF
TRBJ2-2,NA,TRBV9,TRBD2,TGTGCCAGCAGCGCCCGGCTAGCGGGCAACACCGGGGAGCTGTTTTTT,CASSARLAGNTGELFF
TRBJ1-2,NA,TRBV6-5,NA,TGTGCCAGCAGTGGGACTTCTTTATACTATGGCTACACCTTC,CASSGTSLYYGYTF
TRBJ1-1,NA,TRBV18,TRBD1,TGTGCCAGCTCATTTTCTTTGGGACAGGGTATCTCTGAAGCTTTCTTT,CASSFSLGQGISEAFF
TRBJ2-2,NA,TRBV29-1,TRBD2,TGCAGCGTTGGATGGCTAGCGGGAAACACCGGGGAGCTGTTTTTT,CSVGWLAGNTGELFF
TRBJ2-7,NA,TRBV5-1,NA,TGCGCCAGCAGCAGATCCAGCGGTGGTGACGAGCAGTACTTC,CASSRSSGGDEQYF
TRBJ2-7,NA,TRBV25-1,TRBD1,TGTGCCAGCAGTGAATTCAAACTACAGGGGGGCGAGCAGTACTTC,CASSEFKLQGGEQYF
TRBJ2-7,NA,TRBV6-1,TRBD2,TGTGCCAGCAGGGAAGGACTAGCGGGAGTCTACGAGCAGTACTTC,CASREGLAGVYEQYF
TRBJ2-2,once,TRBV5-1,TRBD1,TGCGCCAGCAGCTGGGGACAGCTCAACACCGGGGAGCTGTTTTTT,CASSWGQLNTGELFF
TRBJ2-1,NA,TRBV6-1,TRBD2,TGTGCCAGCAGGAGGCTAGCGGCCTCCTACAATGAGCAGTTCTTC,CASRRLAASYNEQFF
TRBJ1-5,NA,TRBV4-1,NA,TGCGCCAGCAGCCCCGTACGGGCGAGCAATCAGCCCCAGCATTTT,CASSPVRASNQPQHF
TRBJ2-5,NA,TRBV4-1,TRBD2,TGCGCCAGCAGCCAAGCGAGTAGCGGGAGGGCCTTTGAGACCCAGTACTTC,CASSQASSGRAFETQYF
TRBJ1-5,NA,TRBV7-2,NA,TGTGCCAGCAGCTACAGTAGCAATCAGCCCCAGCATTTT,CASSYSSNQPQHF
TRBJ1-1,NA,TRBV29-1,NA,TGCAGCGTTGGTTTGACCGGGACAACAACCCACCGGAACACTGAAGCTTTCTTT,CSVGLTGTTTHRNTEAFF